Below, 25 T cell receptor beta chains from the same sample are listed, as sequenced in a study of shared clonotypes between healthy human individuals. The assay was immunoSEQ multiplex PCR, and TCRdb's table has in-frame clones only and misses some. The sample shows roughly 2 million clones, approximately 95% of them seen only once. Sequencing was carried out using naive CD4+ T cells sorted from blood. As for subset: CD45RA+ positively selected. The receptor set was obtained from a man in his late teens or twenties in good health.

The chain carries TRBV25-1 and TRBJ1-2; TRBD1 matches 9 bases. Germline CDR1 MGHDK, CDR2 SYGVNS. The CDR3 has 13 residues. The junction had 5 bases not matched to a gene; V was cut back by 8 bases and J by 4 bases. CDR3 nucleotide sequence: TGTGCCAGCCGGGAGACAGGGGGCTATGGCTACACCTTC. The encoded protein is CASRETGGYGYTF.

This rearrangement joins TRBV18 to TRBJ2-3; TRBD2 agrees at 14 bases. CDR3 length: 18 amino acids. The germline V gene encodes CDR1 KGHSH and CDR2 LQKENI. Germline trimming cut 3 bases from V and 0 bases from J; bases unmatched to any gene: 5. The CDR3 DNA sequence: TGTGCCAGCTCACCGGGACTAGCGGGAGAATCGAGCACAGATACGCAGTATTTT. It translates to CASSPGLAGESSTDTQYF.

V is TRBV7-2 and J is TRBJ2-2; maybe TRBD2 (5 bases). Germline assignment: CDR1 SGHTA and CDR2 FQGNSA. The CDR3 is 12 amino acids. With 8 bases removed from V and 2 bases from J, the gap between germline ends came to 6 bases. CDR3 region: CASASNTGELFF. DNA for the CDR3: TGTGCCAGCGCTAGCAACACCGGGGAGCTGTTTTTT.

The gene calls are TRBV5-6 and TRBJ2-5; the match to TRBD2 covers 8 bases. The CDR3 sequence is 15 residues long. Per germline, CDR1 SGHDT and CDR2 YYEEEE. The ends lost 0 bases at V and 3 bases at J; junction bases unmatched: 4. The CDR3 loop is CASSLVVSGEETQYF. CDR3 in DNA: TGTGCCAGCAGCTTGGTGGTTAGCGGGGAAGAGACCCAGTACTTC.

This clone has just a few counts. The genes are TRBV7-9 and TRBJ2-1; TRBD1 matches 9 bases. In germline, CDR1 is SEHNR, CDR2 FQNEAQ (reference sequence). The CDR3 is 15 amino acids. The ends lost 5 bases at V and 6 bases at J; junction bases unmatched: 8. CDR3 sequence: CASSPGTGNLNEQFF. CDR3 nucleotide sequence: TGTGCCAGCAGCCCAGGGACAGGGAATCTCAATGAGCAGTTCTTC.

The chain is built from TRBV29-1 and TRBJ1-1; 11 bases match TRBD1. This CDR3 comprises 12 residues. With V trimmed by 7 bases and J by 5 bases, 3 bases remained unmatched. Germline CDR1 SQVTM, CDR2 ANQGSEA. CDR3 DNA: TGCAGCGGGGACAGGGGGAGGACTGAAGCTTTCTTT. Protein: CSGDRGRTEAFF.

This clone has a single count. The chain joins TRBV2 to TRBJ1-5, with 7 bases identical to TRBD1. The CDR3 is 16 amino acids. V was clipped by 4 bases and J by 0 bases; unmatched bases: 6. Per the germline V gene, CDR1 is SNHLY and CDR2 is FYNNEI. For the CDR3, the DNA is TGTGCCAGCAGTGGGACGACAGGGAATAGCAATCAGCCCCAGCATTTT. It is translated as CASSGTTGNSNQPQHF. Filled out from reference TRBV2 and TRBJ1-5, the complete variable domain reads EPEVTQTPSHQVTQMGQEVILRCVPISNHLYFYWYRQILGQKVEFLVSFYNNEISEKSEIFDDQFSVERPDGSNFTLKIRSTKLEDSAMYFCASSGTTGNSNQPQHFGDGTRLSIL.

The V call is TRBV4-2, the J call TRBJ2-3; 9 bases align to TRBD2. With 1 base clipped from V and 1 base from J, the junction kept 12 bases outside the gene matches. The germline gives CDR1 LGHNA, CDR2 YNFKEQ. The CDR3 has 19 residues. The CDR3 DNA reads TGTGCCAGCAGCCAAGTATCTCTCCAAGCGGGGGGTCGCACAGATACGCAGTATTTT. This encodes CASSQVSLQAGGRTDTQYF.

CDR3: CASSAHPQAGAGEMTQYF. For the CDR3, the DNA is TGTGCCAGCAGTGCACACCCCCAAGCGGGGGCGGGGGAGATGACCCAGTACTTC. The chain carries TRBV2 and TRBJ2-5; TRBD2 aligns across 8 bases. CDR1 and CDR2 (germline): SNHLY, FYNNEI. There are 18 residues in the CDR3. The ends lost 4 bases at V and 7 bases at J; junction bases unmatched: 20.

The rearrangement joins TRBV7-9 to TRBJ1-4; D gene ambiguous. Per germline, CDR1 SEHNR and CDR2 FQNEAQ (reference sequence). The CDR3 covers 14 residues. V was pared by 5 bases and J by 8 bases, with 15 bases between. In nucleotides, the CDR3 is TGTGCCAGCAGCCCCGGGCTCCAAAGGGAAAAACTGTTTTTT. Translated, it gives CASSPGLQREKLFF.

This clone was picked up one time. The gene calls are TRBV7-2 and TRBJ2-7, with D unresolved. Trimming removed 1 base from V and 2 bases from J, with 9 bases in between. CDR1 SGHTA and CDR2 FQGNSA come from the germline V gene. This CDR3 has 14 amino acids. The CDR3 sequence is CASSLGGKTYEQYF. CDR3 nucleotides: TGTGCCAGCAGCTTAGGAGGCAAAACCTACGAGCAGTACTTC.

The V call is TRBV5-1, the J call TRBJ1-2; unclear D gene. CDR1 and CDR2 from the germline V gene are SGHRS and YFSETQ. The CDR3 has 14 amino acids. V lost 5 bases and J 4 bases, leaving 15 bases between the germline ends. CDR3 bases: TGCGCCAGCAGTTCAATAGCTGCCGGCTATGGCTACACCTTC. This encodes CASSSIAAGYGYTF.

This chain uses TRBV6-5 with TRBJ2-2; D not certain. V lost 0 bases and J 4 bases, leaving 12 bases between the germline ends. CDR1 and CDR2 (germline): MNHEY, SVGAGI. This CDR3 is 16 amino acids long. CDR3: CASSYSSRRSTGELFF. The CDR3 region has the DNA TGTGCCAGCAGTTACTCGAGCCGGCGGTCCACCGGGGAGCTGTTTTTT.

The chain joins TRBV7-9 to TRBJ2-5; perhaps TRBD2 as D (6 bases). CDR1 SEHNR and CDR2 FQNEAQ come from the germline V gene (reference sequence). Trimming left V 3 bases short and J 5 bases short, with 13 bases between. The CDR3 is 14 amino acids. The CDR3 nucleotides are TGTGCCAGCAGCTTGCTGGAGGGCGCGGAGACCCAGTACTTC. It translates to CASSLLEGAETQYF.

The chain employs TRBV7-2 and TRBJ1-6; D gene ambiguous. The V end lost 5 bases, the J end lost 10 bases, and 21 bases lay between the germline ends. Germline CDR1 and CDR2: SGHTA and FQGNSA. The CDR3 totals 16 residues. CDR3 region: CASSLLEGGGFSPLHF. As DNA, the CDR3 is TGTGCCAGCAGCCTACTAGAGGGCGGCGGGTTCTCACCCCTCCACTTT.

The rearrangement joins TRBV7-8 to TRBJ2-3; D tentatively reads TRBD1 or TRBD2 (5 bases each). Germline V CDR1 and CDR2: SGHVS, FQNEAQ. The CDR3 covers 15 residues. Trimming cost V 1 base and J 4 bases, with 12 bases left between them. The CDR3 protein is CASSLVTGRSDTQYF. In DNA, the CDR3 is TGTGCCAGCAGCTTAGTTACGGGACGGTCAGATACGCAGTATTTT.

The rearrangement links TRBV4-1 to TRBJ2-7; D is possibly TRBD1 or TRBD2 (5 bases each). Per germline, CDR1 MGHRA and CDR2 YSYEKL. Deletions cut 3 bases from V and 2 bases from J, with 8 bases between. There are 13 residues in the CDR3. CDR3 sequence: CASSHQGPYEQYF. The CDR3 nucleotides read TGCGCCAGCAGCCATCAGGGACCCTACGAGCAGTACTTC.

The rearrangement uses TRBV5-1 and TRBJ1-6; D gene uncertain. Per germline, CDR1 SGHRS and CDR2 YFSETQ. V shed 2 bases and J shed 6 bases, with 12 bases lying between them. The CDR3 spans 15 residues. In nucleotides, the CDR3 is TGCGCCAGCAGCTTTGAGGCAGGACCTAATTCACCCCTCCACTTT. It codes for CASSFEAGPNSPLHF.

The chain employs TRBV9 and TRBJ1-3; D ambiguous. The ends were cut back, 3 bases at V and 0 bases at J, with 7 bases in the middle. This CDR3 region has 14 residues. Germline CDR1 is SGDLS and CDR2 is YYNGEE. The DNA for the CDR3 is TGTGCCAGCAGCGAACGGAACTCTGGAAACACCATATATTTT. This sequence encodes CASSERNSGNTIYF.

Concerning this clone itself: The sample has other DNA sequences that encode this CDR3 too. The chain has TRBV7-2 and TRBJ1-6; D is uncertain. The CDR3 consists of 17 residues. V gave up 1 base and J gave up 0 bases, with 10 bases separating them. Germline V CDR1 and CDR2: SGHTA, FQGNSA. CDR3 sequence: CASSLGSGSSYNSPLHF. The CDR3 DNA sequence: TGTGCCAGCAGCTTAGGATCCGGAAGCTCCTATAATTCACCCCTCCACTTT.

V is TRBV7-9 and J is TRBJ2-6; 9 nucleotides agree with TRBD1. The CDR3 covers 18 residues. The germline gives CDR1 SEHNR, CDR2 FQNEAQ (reference sequence). Trimming removed 3 bases from V and 2 bases from J; junction bases left unmatched: 8. The CDR3 DNA reads as TGTGCCAGCAGCTTCGGGACAGGGACACAACCTGGGGCCAACGTCCTGACTTTC. This encodes CASSFGTGTQPGANVLTF.

This clone was recorded only once. Possible read error: a much larger clone is one base away. This chain joins TRBV30 and TRBJ1-2, with D perhaps matching TRBD1 (6 bases). Germline CDR1 and CDR2: GTSNPN and SVGIG (reference sequence). This CDR3 comprises 13 residues. Trimming took off 8 bases at V and 3 bases at J, with 16 bases between the two ends. CDR3 amino acids: CAVSGGADYGYTF. CDR3 sequence (DNA): TGTGCCGTCTCGGGGGGGGCCGACTATGGCTACACCTTC.

This chain joins TRBV5-1 and TRBJ1-4, with D tentatively TRBD1 (5 bases). Trimming pared 2 bases from V and 3 bases from J, leaving 8 bases between. CDR1 and CDR2 from the germline V gene are SGHRS and YFSETQ. The CDR3 loop spans 14 amino acids. In nucleotides, the CDR3 is TGCGCCAGCAGCTTTACAGGTCCTAATGAAAAACTGTTTTTT. Translated, it gives CASSFTGPNEKLFF.

The chain couples TRBV7-8 to TRBJ2-5, with TRBD2 matching 7 bases. This CDR3 is built from 15 residues. Looked up from germline, CDR1 is SGHVS and CDR2 is FQNEAQ. Germline trimming cut 5 bases from V and 1 base from J; bases unmatched to any gene: 7. The DNA of the CDR3 is TGTGCCAGCAGCGGAGGCGGGGGAGTCCAAGAGACCCAGTACTTC. Protein: CASSGGGGVQETQYF. Full variable domain (remainder filled in from reference TRBV7-8 and TRBJ2-5): GAGVSQSPRYKVAKRGQDVALRCDPISGHVSLFWYQQALGQGPEFLTYFQNEAQLDKSGLPSDRFFAERPEGSVSTLKIQRTQQEDSAVYLCASSGGGGVQETQYFGPGTRLLVL.

The CDR3 nucleotides read TGTGCCAGCAGTTACTCTAGGACAGAGGCCTACGAGCAGTACTTC. It codes for CASSYSRTEAYEQYF. The chain joins TRBV6-5 to TRBJ2-7; the D gene is possibly TRBD1 (6 bases). The germline V gene encodes CDR1 MNHEY and CDR2 SVGAGI. V gave up 0 bases and J gave up 2 bases, with 11 bases separating them. The CDR3 sequence is 15 residues long.